The sequence of this TCR beta chain was determined in a study of T cells in Graves' hyperthyroidism and ophthalmopathy. As for the study in general: Prior to any treatment, at the point of initial diagnosis, peripheral blood was collected.

The sample holds one count of this clonotype. Amplification of TCR beta CDR3 regions was performed using RNA transcripts as template. Researchers ran a first-round RT-PCR on the TCR CDR3 using the HTBI primer set. TCRdb used MiXCR to reprocess the multiplex PCR reads, holding one entry per CDR3 protein. The sample has about 840,000 distinct CDR3 sequences, approximately 40% seen once. The ends lost 3 bases at V and 7 bases at J; junction bases unmatched: 6. Germline V gives CDR1 LNHDA, CDR2 SQIVND (reference sequence). The CDR3 is 14 amino acids. Graves' hyperthyroidism showing no ophthalmopathy progression within 18 months was considered stable. Each diagnosis drew on symptoms, thyroxine, TRAb, thyroid ultrasound and orbital computed tomography findings. The authors obtained PBMCs from over 7.5 ml of fresh peripheral blood.

Material for sequencing was blood. The source is a man between 18 and 35 years old with Graves' hyperthyroidism. This chain joins TRBV19 and TRBJ1-5, with 7 positions matching TRBD1. The chain's CDR3 is CASSMGTGVQPQHF. Written as DNA, the CDR3 is TGTGCCAGTAGTATGGGAACAGGGGTGCAGCCCCAGCATTTT.